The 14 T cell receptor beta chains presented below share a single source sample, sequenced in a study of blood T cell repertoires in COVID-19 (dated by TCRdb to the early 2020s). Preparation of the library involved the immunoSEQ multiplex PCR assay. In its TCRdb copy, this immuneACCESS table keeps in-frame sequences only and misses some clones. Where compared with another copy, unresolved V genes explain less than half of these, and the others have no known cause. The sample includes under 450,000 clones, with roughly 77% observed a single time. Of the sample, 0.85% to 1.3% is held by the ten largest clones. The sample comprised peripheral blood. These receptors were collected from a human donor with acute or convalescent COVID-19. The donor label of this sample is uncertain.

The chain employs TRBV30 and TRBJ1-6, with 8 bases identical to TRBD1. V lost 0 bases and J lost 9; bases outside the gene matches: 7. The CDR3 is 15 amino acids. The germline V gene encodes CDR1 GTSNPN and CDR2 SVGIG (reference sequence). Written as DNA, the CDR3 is TGTGCCTGGAGTGTACTCGACAGGGGCGGTTCACCCCTCCACTTT. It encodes CAWSVLDRGGSPLHF.

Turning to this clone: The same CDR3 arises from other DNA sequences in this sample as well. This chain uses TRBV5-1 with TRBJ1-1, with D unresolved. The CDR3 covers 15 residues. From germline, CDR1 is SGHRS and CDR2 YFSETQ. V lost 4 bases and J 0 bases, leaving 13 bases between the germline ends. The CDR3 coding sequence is TGCGCCAGCAGCCTGGTCGGCGGTTTGAACACTGAAGCTTTCTTT. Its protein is CASSLVGGLNTEAFF.

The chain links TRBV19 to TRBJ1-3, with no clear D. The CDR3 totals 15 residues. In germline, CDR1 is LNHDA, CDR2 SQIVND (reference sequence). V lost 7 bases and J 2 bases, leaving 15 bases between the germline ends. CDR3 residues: CASNPRGKPGNTIYF. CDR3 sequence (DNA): TGTGCCAGTAACCCAAGAGGGAAACCTGGAAACACCATATATTTT.

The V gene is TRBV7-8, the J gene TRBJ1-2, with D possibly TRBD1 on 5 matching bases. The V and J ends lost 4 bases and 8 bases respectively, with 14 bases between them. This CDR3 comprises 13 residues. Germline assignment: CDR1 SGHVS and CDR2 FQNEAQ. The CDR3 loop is CASSSNRQEGYTF. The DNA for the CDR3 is TGTGCCAGCAGCTCGAACAGGCAGGAAGGCTACACCTTC. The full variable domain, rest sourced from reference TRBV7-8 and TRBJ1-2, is GAGVSQSPRYKVAKRGQDVALRCDPISGHVSLFWYQQALGQGPEFLTYFQNEAQLDKSGLPSDRFFAERPEGSVSTLKIQRTQQEDSAVYLCASSSNRQEGYTFGSGTRLTVV.

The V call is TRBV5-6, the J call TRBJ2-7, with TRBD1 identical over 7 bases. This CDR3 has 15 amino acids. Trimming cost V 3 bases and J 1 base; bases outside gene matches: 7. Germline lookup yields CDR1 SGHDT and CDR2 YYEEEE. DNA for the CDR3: TGTGCCAGCAGCTCCTCGGGGACAGTTTCCTACGAGCAGTACTTC. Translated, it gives CASSSSGTVSYEQYF.

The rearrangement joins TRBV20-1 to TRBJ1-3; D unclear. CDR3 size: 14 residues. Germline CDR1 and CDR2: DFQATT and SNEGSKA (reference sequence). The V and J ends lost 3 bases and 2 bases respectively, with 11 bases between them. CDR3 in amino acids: CSASSNRPGNTIYF. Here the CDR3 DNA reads TGCAGTGCTAGTTCTAATCGCCCTGGAAACACCATATATTTT.

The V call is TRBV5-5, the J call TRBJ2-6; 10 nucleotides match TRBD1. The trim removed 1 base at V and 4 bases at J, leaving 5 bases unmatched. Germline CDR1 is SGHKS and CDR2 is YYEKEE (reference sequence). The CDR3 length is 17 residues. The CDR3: CASSLRDRGTGANVLTF. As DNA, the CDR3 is TGTGCCAGCAGCTTGCGGGACAGGGGAACCGGGGCCAACGTCCTGACTTTC.

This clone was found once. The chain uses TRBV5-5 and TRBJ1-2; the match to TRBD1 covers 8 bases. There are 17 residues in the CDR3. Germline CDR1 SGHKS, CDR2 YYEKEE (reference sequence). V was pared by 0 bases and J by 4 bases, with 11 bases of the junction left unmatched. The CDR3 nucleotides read TGTGCCAGCAGCTTGGCGGGACAGGCACAGGGCTTCTATGGCTACACCTTC. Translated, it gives CASSLAGQAQGFYGYTF.

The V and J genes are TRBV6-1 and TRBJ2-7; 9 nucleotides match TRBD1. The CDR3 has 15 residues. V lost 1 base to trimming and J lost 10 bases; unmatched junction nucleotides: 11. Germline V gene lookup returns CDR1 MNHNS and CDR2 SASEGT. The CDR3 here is CASSEGDRALPRQYF. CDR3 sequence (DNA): TGTGCCAGCAGTGAAGGGGACAGGGCCCTACCGCGCCAGTACTTC.

The CDR3 region is CASSPWGLKETQYF. Here the CDR3 DNA reads TGTGCCAGCAGCCCCTGGGGACTCAAAGAGACCCAGTACTTC. The rearrangement uses TRBV27 and TRBJ2-5, with a tentative D call TRBD2 (6 bases). V was clipped by 6 bases and J by 3 bases, with 14 bases between them. Germline-derived CDR1 and CDR2 are MNHEY and SMNVEV (reference sequence). The CDR3 consists of 14 residues.

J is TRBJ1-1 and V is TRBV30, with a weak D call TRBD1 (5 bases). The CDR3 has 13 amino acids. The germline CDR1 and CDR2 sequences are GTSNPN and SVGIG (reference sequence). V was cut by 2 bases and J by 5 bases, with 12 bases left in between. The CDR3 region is CAWSMQGGTEAFF. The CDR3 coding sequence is TGTGCCTGGAGTATGCAGGGAGGGACTGAAGCTTTCTTT.

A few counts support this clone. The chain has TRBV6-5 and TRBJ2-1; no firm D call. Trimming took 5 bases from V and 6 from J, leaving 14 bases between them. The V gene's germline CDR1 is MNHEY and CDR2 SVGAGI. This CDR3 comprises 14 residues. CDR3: CASSPNELVNEQFF. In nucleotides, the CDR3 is TGTGCCAGCAGTCCTAACGAATTGGTCAATGAGCAGTTCTTC.

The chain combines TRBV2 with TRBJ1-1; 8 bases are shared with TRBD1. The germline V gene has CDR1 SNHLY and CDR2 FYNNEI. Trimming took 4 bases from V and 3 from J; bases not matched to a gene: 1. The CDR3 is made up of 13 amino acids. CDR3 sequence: CASSVQGDTEAFF. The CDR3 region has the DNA TGTGCCAGCAGTGTACAGGGGGACACTGAAGCTTTCTTT.

DNA of the CDR3: TGCGCCAGCAGCTTGGGTCAGGCCAAAGAGACCCAGTACTTC. Translating gives CASSLGQAKETQYF. V is TRBV5-1 and J is TRBJ2-5; no clear D gene. CDR3 length: 14 residues. CDR1 is SGHRS, CDR2 YFSETQ, per germline. The germline V and J ends were trimmed by 0 bases and 3 bases, with 9 bases remaining between them. Full variable domain (remainder filled in from reference TRBV5-1 and TRBJ2-5): KAGVTQTPRYLIKTRGQQVTLSCSPISGHRSVSWYQQTPGQGLQFLFEYFSETQRNKGNFPGRFSGRQFSNSRSEMNVSTLELGDSALYLCASSLGQAKETQYFGPGTRLLVL.